This T cell receptor beta chain was sequenced in a study of regulatory T cells in long-lasting Graves disease. Background on the study: Disease was considered persistent Graves' disease after over 5 years of antithyroid drugs (with positive TSH receptor antibodies).

The V end was cut by 7 bases, the J end by 6 bases, with 22 bases between. Germline lookup yields CDR1 MNHNS and CDR2 SASEGT. The CDR3 totals 16 residues. Time point meaning: persistent/refractory GD, antithyroid drugs over 5 years with positive TRAb. Extracted PBMC RNA gave rise to the TCR library. This clonotype was counted between two and nine times. Its specificity is not known. According to the study, TCR beta libraries were built with iRepertoire HTBI primers and CDR3-region Arm-PCR. TCRdb re-derived calls from the multiplex PCR reads in MiXCR, one entry per CDR3 protein. The table includes 250,000 to 300,000 distinct CDR3 sequences, around 21% detected once. Study-wide results and limits: Thyroid tissue was not sampled; only peripheral blood was. There were preferences for TRBV28, TRBJ1-2 and TRBJ2-5 in persistent disease. Graves' patients with persistent disease showed TCR diversity lower than patients newly diagnosed.

The receptor comes from a female donor with Graves disease. The chain is built from TRBV6-1 and TRBJ1-5; the D gene is possibly TRBD1 (5 bases). The sequencing here drew on peripheral blood mononuclear cells (PBMCs), taken when the disease was refractory, from a patient treated with antithyroid drugs. The CDR3 sequence: CASTKVAPGRGQPQHF. The CDR3 region has the DNA TGTGCCAGCACAAAGGTGGCTCCAGGGAGGGGTCAGCCCCAGCATTTT.